The 2 T cell receptor beta chains reported below all come from one sample, sequenced in a study of T-cell reconstitution after alpha-beta-depleted transplantation in children. During its preparation, the TCRbeta library received unique molecular identifiers. From the PCR reads, TCRdb called clonotypes with MiXCR, one entry per CDR3 protein. The data show some 550,000 distinct CDR3 sequences, under 30% seen once. Sequencing used PBMCs, mostly from graft donor cells, obtained 360 days after TCRalphabeta/CD19-depleted stem cell transplant. These receptor sequences come from a boy younger than two who had a stem cell transplant for acute myeloid leukemia, so the T cells may come from the graft donor.

This clonotype was seen only a few times. CDR3 region: CASSGISGGSYEQYF. The CDR3 nucleotides are TGTGCCAGCAGTGGAATTAGCGGGGGCTCCTACGAGCAGTACTTC. The chain carries TRBV6-1 and TRBJ2-7, with TRBD2 matching over 9 bases. This CDR3 is 15 amino acids long. Germline assignment: CDR1 MNHNS and CDR2 SASEGT. With V trimmed by 4 bases and J by 0 bases, 4 bases remained unmatched.

This clonotype was seen only a few times. CDR3 sequence (DNA): TGCAGTGCTAGAGATCAGGCCTCTGGGGCCAACGTCCTGACTTTC. Amino acid sequence: CSARDQASGANVLTF. The rearrangement joins TRBV20-1 to TRBJ2-6; no clear D. The germline gives CDR1 DFQATT, CDR2 SNEGSKA (reference sequence). V dropped 0 bases and J dropped 0 bases, with 6 bases sitting between them. The CDR3 is 15 residues long.